The 23 T cell receptor beta chains below were found in one sample sequenced in a study of blood T cells in healthy people across ages. Primers used in a second PCR of about 6 to 11 cycles were a sample-barcoded 5' primer and a J-beta primer mix. TCRdb re-called the 5' RACE reads with MiXCR, one entry per CDR3 protein. Of 600,000 to 850,000 distinct CDR3 sequences in the sample, 25% are singletons; the top ten hold just under 9.5%. This sample was shared with a second study, whose subject was T cells of mothers and their children.

Sequenced sample: blood. These receptors were collected from a boy aged 5-17 years in good health.

In this sample, this clonotype turned up a few times. The chain uses TRBV29-1 and TRBJ1-2, with TRBD1 as a possible D gene (5 bases). From germline, CDR1 is SQVTM and CDR2 ANQGSEA. This CDR3 comprises 10 residues. The V and J ends lost 6 bases and 3 bases respectively, with 5 bases between them. CDR3 amino acids: CSVTDYGYTF. For the CDR3, the DNA is TGCAGCGTGACAGACTATGGCTACACCTTC.

The chain combines TRBV20-1 with TRBJ2-7; D may correspond to TRBD1 or TRBD2 (5 bases each). In germline, CDR1 is DFQATT, CDR2 SNEGSKA (reference sequence). V was cut by 2 bases and J by 5 bases, with 13 bases left in between. The CDR3 has 13 amino acids. For the CDR3, the DNA is TGCAGTGCTAGATGGGGGAGTATCAACGAGCAGTACTTC. Residues: CSARWGSINEQYF.

The rearrangement uses TRBV28 and TRBJ2-4; 7 bases agree with TRBD2. Germline V gene data show CDR1 as MDHEN and CDR2 as SYDVKM. V trimming: 1 base; J trimming: 2 bases; junction bases outside the gene matches: 8. This CDR3 region has 17 residues. This chain's CDR3 is CASSLFYGGVPKNIQYF. For the CDR3, the DNA is TGTGCCAGCAGTTTATTTTATGGGGGGGTCCCCAAAAACATTCAGTACTTC.

The rearrangement joins TRBV4-1 to TRBJ2-7; D possibly corresponds to TRBD1 (6 bases). Trimming removed 0 bases from V and 0 bases from J, with 12 bases in between. Per the germline V gene, CDR1 is MGHRA and CDR2 is YSYEKL. This CDR3 is built from 16 residues. This CDR3 reads CASSQDRQAGSYEQYF. The DNA of the CDR3 is TGCGCCAGCAGCCAAGATCGACAGGCGGGCTCCTACGAGCAGTACTTC.

V is TRBV24-1 and J is TRBJ2-2, with 7 bases matching TRBD1. CDR3 length equals 14 residues. Germline V gene sequence: CDR1 KGHDR, CDR2 SFDVKD. The trim removed 5 bases at V and 2 bases at J, leaving 1 base unmatched. The CDR3 loop reads CATSGQGNTGELFF. As DNA, the CDR3 is TGTGCCACCAGTGGACAGGGTAACACCGGGGAGCTGTTTTTT.

This clonotype has only a few counts. V and J are TRBV2 and TRBJ2-5; D may be TRBD1 or TRBD2 (5 bases each). Looked up from germline, CDR1 is SNHLY and CDR2 is FYNNEI. The CDR3 has 14 residues. V lost 5 bases and J 4 bases, leaving 14 bases between the germline ends. The CDR3 DNA is TGTGCCAGCAGTCAGTTCCGGGACGGAGAGACCCAGTACTTC. This codes for CASSQFRDGETQYF.

The chain combines TRBV2 with TRBJ1-5; D unclear. Germline lookup yields CDR1 SNHLY and CDR2 FYNNEI. The germline V and J ends were trimmed by 7 bases and 0 bases, with 4 bases remaining between them. The CDR3 extends over 12 amino acids. The CDR3 DNA sequence: TGTGCCAGCAAGGGTAGCAATCAGCCCCAGCATTTT. Translating it yields CASKGSNQPQHF.

The genes are TRBV29-1 and TRBJ2-5, with TRBD2 matching over 9 bases. Near its end, the DNA agrees better with TRBJ2-1, so the J call may be wrong. The germline V gene has CDR1 SQVTM and CDR2 ANQGSEA. This CDR3 has 15 amino acids. CDR3 sequence (DNA): TGCAGCGTTGAAGATCGACGGCGGGGGGGTAACGAGCAGTTCTTC. This translates into CSVEDRRRGGNEQFF.

The gene calls are TRBV4-2 and TRBJ1-2; unclear D gene. The CDR3 sequence is 13 residues long. V was pared by 1 base and J by 4 bases, with 7 bases between. The germline V gene encodes CDR1 LGHNA and CDR2 YNFKEQ. The CDR3 DNA reads TGTGCCAGCAGCCAAGCGGGTGGCTATGGCTACACCTTC. Protein product: CASSQAGGYGYTF.

V usage is TRBV4-1 and J usage is TRBJ2-5; TRBD2 agrees at 7 bases. The end of the DNA is better explained by TRBJ2-7, so the J call may be wrong. CDR1 is MGHRA and CDR2 is YSYEKL in the germline V gene. The CDR3 is 15 residues long. The CDR3 loop reads CASSQAGGTSYEQYF. For the CDR3, the DNA is TGCGCCAGCAGCCAAGCGGGGGGTACGTCCTACGAGCAGTACTTC.

The chain couples TRBV6-5 to TRBJ2-2, with 7 bases matching TRBD1. Germline CDR1 reads MNHEY; CDR2 reads SVGAGI. This CDR3 is built from 13 residues. V trimming: 6 bases; J trimming: 6 bases; junction bases outside the gene matches: 4. The CDR3 nucleotides read TGTGCCAGCAGACAGACAGGGCCCGGGGAGCTGTTTTTT. It specifies CASRQTGPGELFF.

This clonotype appeared a few times. V is TRBV5-1 and J is TRBJ2-5; 11 bases are a match to TRBD2. In germline, CDR1 is SGHRS, CDR2 YFSETQ. After removal of 6 bases from V and 9 bases from J, the junction contained 19 bases not matched to a gene. CDR3 size: 17 residues. The chain's CDR3 is CASNEYPGLAESGAQYF. CDR3 in DNA: TGCGCCAGCAACGAGTACCCGGGACTAGCGGAATCCGGGGCCCAGTACTTC.

This clonotype came up a few times. This chain connects TRBV20-1 to TRBJ2-6, with 7 bases that match TRBD1. CDR1 and CDR2 (germline): DFQATT, SNEGSKA (reference sequence). The CDR3 contains 16 residues. J was trimmed by 3 bases and V by 5 bases; bases with no gene match: 10. The CDR3 loop reads CSARDSSQGGANVLTF. The CDR3 DNA is TGCAGTGCTCGGGACAGTAGCCAGGGTGGGGCCAACGTCCTGACTTTC.

This chain joins TRBV7-2 and TRBJ2-7; D possibly corresponds to TRBD2 (6 bases). The V and J ends lost 5 bases and 5 bases respectively, with 13 bases between them. The CDR3 loop spans 13 amino acids. The germline CDR1 and CDR2 sequences are SGHTA and FQGNSA. In DNA, the CDR3 is TGTGCCAGCAGCCTGACTAGTCACCACGAGCAGTACTTC. Translation gives CASSLTSHHEQYF. Together with reference TRBV7-2 and TRBJ2-7, the CDR3 gives the full variable domain: GAGVSQSPSNKVTEKGKDVELRCDPISGHTALYWYRQSLGQGLEFLIYFQGNSAPDKSGLPSDRFSAERTGGSVSTLTIQRTQQEDSAVYLCASSLTSHHEQYFGPGTRLTVT.

As to this clonotype: Mismatch with germline at one junction end may stem from a read error. The CDR3 DNA reads as TGTGCCAGCACCTTAGAGGGAGAGACCCAGTACTTC. Translation: CASTLEGETQYF. The genes are TRBV11-3 and TRBJ2-5; tentatively, D is TRBD2 (5 bases). The CDR3 totals 12 residues. Germline CDR1 is SGHNT and CDR2 is YENEEA. Full variable domain (outside the CDR3, taken from reference TRBV11-3 and TRBJ2-5): EAGVVQSPRYKIIEKKQPVAFWCNPISGHNTLYWYLQNLGQGPELLIRYENEEAVDDSQLPKDRFSAERLKGVDSTLKIQPAELGDSAVYLCASTLEGETQYFGPGTRLLVL.

This chain connects TRBV12-3 or TRBV12-4 to TRBJ1-3; no clear D. The CDR3 length is 14 residues. The V end lost 6 bases, the J end lost 0 bases, and 9 bases lay between the germline ends. The DNA for the CDR3 is TGTGCCAGCAGAGACTCGACCTCTGGAAACACCATATATTTT. Translating it yields CASRDSTSGNTIYF.

This clonotype was seen more than once but under ten times. The chain links TRBV6-1 to TRBJ2-5; D is ambiguous. The J call may be mistaken, given a closer DNA end match to TRBJ2-1. Per germline, CDR1 MNHNS and CDR2 SASEGT. This CDR3 contains 16 residues. The CDR3 sequence: CATKDLPYLVYNEQFF. The DNA of the CDR3 is TGTGCCACAAAAGATCTCCCCTACCTCGTGTACAATGAGCAGTTCTTC.

This chain uses TRBV5-1 with TRBJ1-3; D gene unclear. Germline assignment: CDR1 SGHRS and CDR2 YFSETQ. The CDR3 runs 16 residues. Deletions cut 0 bases from V and 3 bases from J, with 13 bases between. CDR3 nucleotides: TGCGCCAGCAGCTTGGAGTCCCGAGGGTATGGAAACACCATATATTTT. Its protein product is CASSLESRGYGNTIYF.

The table lists this clonotype with a few counts. CDR3 DNA: TGCGCCAGCAGCTTGGAACAGGGTCGTGGCTACACCTTC. Protein product: CASSLEQGRGYTF. The rearrangement uses TRBV5-1 and TRBJ1-2, with D maybe TRBD1 (6 bases). From germline, CDR1 is SGHRS and CDR2 YFSETQ. The V end lost 0 bases, the J end lost 7 bases, and 10 bases lay between the germline ends. The CDR3 sequence is 13 residues long.

On this clonotype: The CDR3 does not end in the conserved phenylalanine or tryptophan, so this is likely a read error. The CDR3 protein is CASSLRVTEQFL. CDR3 in DNA: TGTGCCAGCAGTCTAAGAGTCACGGAGCAGTTCCTC. V gene TRBV12-3 or TRBV12-4 combines with J gene TRBJ2-1; the D is unclear. V gave up 5 bases and J gave up 10 bases, with 12 bases separating them. This CDR3 region has 12 residues.

The V and J genes are TRBV3-1 and TRBJ2-7; D perhaps matches TRBD1 (6 bases). The CDR3 is 15 residues long. CDR1 is LGHDT, CDR2 YNNKEL, per germline (reference sequence). V was shortened by 0 bases and J by 7 bases, with 16 bases between the two germline ends. The CDR3 spells CASSQDYGLQGEQYF. CDR3 coding DNA: TGTGCCAGCAGCCAAGATTACGGTCTACAGGGTGAGCAGTACTTC.

This chain connects TRBV2 to TRBJ2-5; D is uncertain. Trimming left V 6 bases short and J 1 base short, with 9 bases between. CDR3 length: 13 residues. The V gene's germline CDR1 is SNHLY and CDR2 FYNNEI. The CDR3 DNA is TGTGCCAGCAGAACGAGACGCCAAGAGACCCAGTACTTC. It is translated as CASRTRRQETQYF.

This clonotype was detected ten times or more. The chain carries TRBV29-1 and TRBJ2-3, with 10 nucleotides matching TRBD2. The CDR3 is 17 amino acids. The V gene's germline CDR1 is SQVTM and CDR2 ANQGSEA. V trimming: 3 bases; J trimming: 1 base; junction bases outside the gene matches: 10. CDR3 DNA sequence: TGCAGCGTTGAGGGCAGCGGGAGGGCCCTGGGCACAGATACGCAGTATTTT. It codes for CSVEGSGRALGTDTQYF.